This note documents a single T cell receptor beta chain sequence. The sample belongs to a study of blood T cell repertoires in COVID-19. Study information: COVID-19 samples collected from the United States, Italy and Spain covered acute and convalescent phases. In each case, the material was cDNA or gDNA derived from T cells, B-cell-depleted T cells, or PBMCs.

Authors' methods: Amplification of reference gene primers provided the estimated nucleated cell counts. This table comes from immunoSEQ multiplex PCR, and its TCRdb copy is limited to in-frame clones, with some not included. V and J calls plus clone size are reproduced from that table; the DNA served to infer D and trimming. The sample has some 100,000 clones; roughly nine tenths are singletons. Germline lookup yields CDR1 MGHRA and CDR2 YSYEKL. The CDR3 has 15 amino acids. Trimming stripped 0 bases from V and 2 bases from J, with 11 bases between. The receptor was derived from a man aged 45-65 years with acute or convalescent COVID-19. Material: peripheral blood. The rearrangement joins TRBV4-1 to TRBJ2-7, with a tentative D call TRBD2 (5 bases). CDR3 nucleotide sequence: TGCGCCAGCAGCCAAGATTTAGGGAGTCCCTACGAGCAGTACTTC. It encodes CASSQDLGSPYEQYF.